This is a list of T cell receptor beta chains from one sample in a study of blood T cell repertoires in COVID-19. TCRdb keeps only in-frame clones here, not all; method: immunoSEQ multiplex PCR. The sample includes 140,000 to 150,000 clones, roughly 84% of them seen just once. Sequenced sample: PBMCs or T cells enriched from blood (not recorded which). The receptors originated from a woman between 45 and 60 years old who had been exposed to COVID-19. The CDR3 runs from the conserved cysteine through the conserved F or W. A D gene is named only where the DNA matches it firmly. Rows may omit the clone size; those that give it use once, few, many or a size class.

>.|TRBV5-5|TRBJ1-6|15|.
CASRGGGASNSPLHF
TGTGCCAGCAGGGGCGGGGGAGCGTCGAATTCACCCCTCCACTTT
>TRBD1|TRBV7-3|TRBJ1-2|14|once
CASSPGTGLYGYTF
TGTGCCAGCAGCCCGGGGACAGGCCTCTATGGCTACACCTTC
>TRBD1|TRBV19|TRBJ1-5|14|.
CASSIEGANQPQHF
TGTGCCAGTAGTATTGAGGGGGCTAATCAGCCCCAGCATTTT
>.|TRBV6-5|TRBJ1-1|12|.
CASSLTGTEAFF
TGTGCCAGCAGTTTAACCGGGACTGAAGCTTTCTTT
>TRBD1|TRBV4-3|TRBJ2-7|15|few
CASSQDGRTGGEQYF
TGCGCCAGCAGCCAAGATGGCCGGACAGGGGGCGAGCAGTACTTC
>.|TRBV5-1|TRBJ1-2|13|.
CASSLEVQGGYTF
TGCGCCAGCAGCTTGGAGGTCCAGGGAGGCTACACCTTC
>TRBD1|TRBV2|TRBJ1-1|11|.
CASRGDRGAFF
TGTGCCAGCAGGGGGGACAGGGGTGCTTTCTTT
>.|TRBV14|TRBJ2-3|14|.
CASSQVGGPDTQYF
TGTGCCAGCAGCCAAGTTGGGGGCCCAGATACGCAGTATTTT
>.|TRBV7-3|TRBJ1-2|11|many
CASGRGSGYTF
TGTGCCAGCGGTAGGGGGTCTGGCTACACCTTC
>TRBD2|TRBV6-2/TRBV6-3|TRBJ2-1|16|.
CASSKKLAGLFNEQFF
TGTGCCAGCAGTAAGAAGCTAGCGGGGCTTTTCAATGAGCAGTTCTTC
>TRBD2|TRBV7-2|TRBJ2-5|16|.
CASSLGSGGAGETQYF
TGTGCCAGCAGCTTAGGAAGCGGGGGGGCCGGAGAGACCCAGTACTTC
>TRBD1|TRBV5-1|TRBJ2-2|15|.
CASTYYRGSAGELFF
TGCGCCAGCACTTACTACAGGGGATCTGCCGGGGAGCTGTTTTTT
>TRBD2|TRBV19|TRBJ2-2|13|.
CATGARGAGELFF
TGTGCCACCGGGGCCCGGGGGGCCGGGGAGCTGTTTTTT
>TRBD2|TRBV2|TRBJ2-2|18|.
CASSEGLASWGETGELFF
TGTGCCAGCAGCGAGGGACTAGCCTCCTGGGGGGAGACCGGGGAGCTGTTTTTT
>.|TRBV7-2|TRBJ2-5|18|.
CASSSSALVLGRQETQYF
TGTGCCAGCAGCTCTTCAGCGTTAGTCCTGGGGCGCCAAGAGACCCAGTACTTC
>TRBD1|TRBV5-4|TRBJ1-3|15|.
CASSRDRGKGNTIYF
TGTGCCAGCAGCCGGGACAGGGGAAAAGGAAACACCATATATTTT
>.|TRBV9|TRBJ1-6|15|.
CASSVGTYYNSPLHF
TGTGCCAGCAGCGTAGGAACATACTATAATTCACCCCTCCACTTT
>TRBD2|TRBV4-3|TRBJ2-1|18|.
CASSQEAPPLAGGFWQFF
TGCGCCAGCAGCCAAGAAGCCCCCCCCCTAGCGGGGGGGTTCTGGCAGTTCTTC
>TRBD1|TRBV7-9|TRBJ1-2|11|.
CASSSGGGYTF
TGTGCCAGCAGCTCAGGGGGCGGCTACACCTTC
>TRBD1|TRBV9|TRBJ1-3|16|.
CASSPRTGGTGNTIYF
TGTGCCAGCAGCCCCCGGACAGGGGGCACTGGAAACACCATATATTTT
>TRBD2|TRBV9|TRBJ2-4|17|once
CASSVEPGGGAGNIQYF
TGTGCCAGCAGCGTAGAACCGGGCGGGGGGGCCGGAAACATTCAGTACTTC
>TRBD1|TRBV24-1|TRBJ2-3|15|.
CATSETGVGTDTQYF
TGTGCCACCAGTGAGACAGGGGTGGGCACAGATACGCAGTATTTT
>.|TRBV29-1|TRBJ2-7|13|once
CSVEVQTSYEQYF
TGCAGCGTTGAGGTACAGACCTCCTACGAGCAGTACTTC
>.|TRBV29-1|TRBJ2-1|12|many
CSVEMSDYEQFF
TGCAGCGTTGAAATGAGTGACTATGAGCAGTTCTTC
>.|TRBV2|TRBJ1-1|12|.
CASADFGAEAFF
TGTGCCAGCGCTGATTTCGGAGCTGAAGCTTTCTTT
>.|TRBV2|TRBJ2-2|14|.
CASSSSVYSGELFF
TGTGCCAGCAGTAGTAGCGTGTATTCCGGGGAGCTGTTTTTT
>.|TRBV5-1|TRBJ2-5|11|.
CASIGSETQYF
TGCGCCAGCATCGGGTCAGAGACCCAGTACTTC
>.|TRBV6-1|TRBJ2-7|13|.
CASSENQYYEQYF
TGTGCCAGCAGTGAAAATCAGTACTACGAGCAGTACTTC
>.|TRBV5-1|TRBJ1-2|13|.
CASSLASGYGYTF
TGCGCCAGCAGCTTGGCCTCAGGGTACGGCTACACCTTC
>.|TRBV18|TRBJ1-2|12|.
CASSPRGQGYTF
TGTGCCAGCTCACCGCGGGGGCAGGGCTACACCTTC
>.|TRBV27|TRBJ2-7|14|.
CASSPDRNSYEQYF
TGTGCCAGCAGCCCTGACAGGAACTCCTACGAGCAGTACTTC
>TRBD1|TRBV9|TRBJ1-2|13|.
CASSHTGVVGYTF
TGTGCCAGCAGCCACACAGGGGTGGTCGGCTACACCTTC
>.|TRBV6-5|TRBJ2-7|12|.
CASSSLVYEQYF
TGTGCCAGCAGTAGCCTAGTGTACGAGCAGTACTTC
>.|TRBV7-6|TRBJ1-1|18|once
CASSLSVLPGQLLREAFF
TGTGCCAGCAGCTTATCCGTACTACCGGGACAACTCCTCCGTGAAGCTTTCTTT
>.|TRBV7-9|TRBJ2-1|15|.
CASSSLGAEGGEQFF
TGTGCCAGCAGCTCCCTCGGCGCGGAAGGGGGTGAGCAGTTCTTC
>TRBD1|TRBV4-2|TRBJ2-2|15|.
CASSFGTGNAGELFF
TGTGCCAGCAGCTTCGGGACAGGGAACGCCGGGGAGCTGTTTTTT
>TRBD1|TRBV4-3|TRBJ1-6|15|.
CASSQESTGQPPLHF
TGCGCCAGCAGCCAAGAATCGACAGGGCAGCCACCCCTCCACTTT
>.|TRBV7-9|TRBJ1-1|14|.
CASSFLQKNTEAFF
TGTGCCAGCAGCTTCTTACAGAAGAACACTGAAGCTTTCTTT
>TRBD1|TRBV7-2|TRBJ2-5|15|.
CASSSSTGVQETQYF
TGTGCCAGCAGCTCCTCGACAGGGGTCCAAGAGACCCAGTACTTC
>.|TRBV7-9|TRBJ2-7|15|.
CASSASGTIEYEQYF
TGTGCCAGCAGCGCCTCCGGGACAATCGAATACGAGCAGTACTTC
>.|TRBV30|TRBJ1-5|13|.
CAWSVGGDQPQHF
TGTGCCTGGAGTGTAGGGGGGGATCAGCCCCAGCATTTT
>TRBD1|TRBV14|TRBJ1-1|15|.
CASSLRTGRGTEAFF
TGTGCCAGCAGCCTGAGGACAGGTCGTGGGACTGAAGCTTTCTTT
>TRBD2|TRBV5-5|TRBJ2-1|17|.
CASSPGNSGGIYNEQFF
TGTGCCAGCAGCCCAGGCAATAGCGGGGGGATCTACAATGAGCAGTTCTTC
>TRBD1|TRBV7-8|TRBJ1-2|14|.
CASSLDGQGGGYTF
TGTGCCAGCAGCTTAGACGGCCAGGGGGGAGGCTACACCTTC
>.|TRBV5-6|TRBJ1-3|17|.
CASSLSSDPPRGNTIYF
TGTGCCAGCAGCTTGTCCTCCGACCCACCGAGGGGAAACACCATATATTTT
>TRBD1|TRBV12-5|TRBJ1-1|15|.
CASGLVDRGTTEAFF
TGTGCTAGTGGTTTGGTGGACAGGGGGACCACTGAAGCTTTCTTT
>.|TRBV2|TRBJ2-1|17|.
CASSEGLGSDESGSQFF
TGTGCCAGCAGTGAAGGGCTAGGGAGTGATGAGAGTGGATCGCAGTTCTTC
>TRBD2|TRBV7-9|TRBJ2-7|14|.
CASSLGLAAYEQYF
TGTGCCAGCAGCTTAGGACTAGCGGCCTACGAGCAGTACTTC